This T cell receptor (beta chain) was retrieved from a study of blood T cells in healthy people across ages. Alongside a J-beta primer mix, a sample-barcoded 5' primer served in a second PCR lasting about 7 to 12 cycles. MiXCR, applied by TCRdb to the 5' RACE reads, yields one record per CDR3 protein. The sample includes 750,000 to 1,000,000 distinct CDR3 sequences, 29% seen only once; the top ten take about a tenth. Overall study results and limits: The study found TCR beta diversity correlated strongly with naive T cell percentage.

Turning to this clonotype: The target antigen is unknown. The junction and the germline gene differ at one end; a read error may be behind it.

The CDR3 runs to 16 residues. Per the germline V gene, CDR1 is MGHRA and CDR2 is YSYEKL. The same specimen was also included in a second study, on T cells of mothers and their children.

The source is a middle-aged woman in good health. The chain links TRBV4-1 to TRBJ1-4; D is possibly TRBD1 (5 bases). Sequencing was carried out using blood. The CDR3 loop is CASGQAVAGTNEKLFF. The CDR3 DNA is TGCGCCAGCGGCCAAGCGGTGGCAGGGACTAATGAAAAACTGTTTTTT.